The sequence of this TCR beta chain was determined in a study of cytomegalovirus exposure and HLA in healthy donors. Overall study results and limits: The authors listed some 150 TCR beta chains as cytomegalovirus-associated.

In this sample, this clone turned up a few times. What it binds is not known. Healthy bone marrow donors supplied every sample. There are 12 residues in the CDR3. Germline CDR1 reads MNHEY; CDR2 reads SMNVEV (reference sequence). J was trimmed by 9 bases and V by 10 bases; bases with no gene match: 9. The PCR made use of 60 Vbeta and 13 Jbeta primers. Data came from immunoSEQ multiplex PCR; TCRdb stores just in-frame clones and leaves some out. Of over 100,000 clones in the sample, roughly 60% were seen once. The receptor was isolated from a man in his forties in good health and CMV-seropositive. This chain connects TRBV27 to TRBJ2-1, with 7 nucleotides matching TRBD1. Sequencing was carried out using PBMCs. The CDR3 loop reads CATAGQAGEQFF. CDR3 in DNA: TGTGCCACCGCCGGACAGGCGGGTGAGCAGTTCTTC.